This T cell receptor (beta chain) originates from a study of shared clonotypes between healthy human individuals (TCRdb year 2020). Study-level background: Three men and two women, aged 18 to 49 years, made up the cohort. Blood TCR repertoires of four to six healthy adults were deeply sequenced to estimate repertoire size and the extent of clonotype sharing between individuals. Leukapheresis yielded between about 0.85 and 10 billion PBMCs per donor. For each donor, three plates each were used for CD4 naive and CD4 memory, two plates were used for CD8 naive, and one plate was used for CD8 memory. Libraries were prepared and TCR repertoires were sequenced by different laboratories using diverse techniques, in order to increase sequencing depth and limit assay-specific biases.

Notes on this clone: Its antigen is unknown. No base qualities exist here, and no much larger clone lies one base off it.

Relative to germline, V is 1 base shorter and J is 5 bases shorter, with 12 bases between their ends. Inclusive of the bounding cysteine and phenylalanine, the CDR3 is 15 residues long. Kept here is only the CDR3 DNA, which spans 45 bases and is read in frame from base 1. CDR1 is given as MRHNA and CDR2 as SNTAGT, both from the germline V gene. On the study overall, not on this receptor specifically: Estimated clonotype richness was generally larger for naive than for memory subsets. Higher generation probabilities were observed for clonotypes shared by all four sorted-subset donors than for non-shared clonotypes. Sharing across a handful of donors was observed for approximately 5% of naive CD4, less than 4% of naive CD8, roughly 2.4% of memory CD4, and around 0.42% of memory CD8 clonotypes. Because the study included a small number of donors, the genetic and exposure-history diversity represented was limited. Incomplete sequencing was indicated by rarefaction of sorted-subset datasets, despite the large sequencing depth. Pairwise subsampling indicated that sequencing depth was expected to affect the degree of clonotype sharing among donors. Sampling was restricted to blood, and TCR repertoires in tissues likely differ from the TCR repertoires found in blood.

CD8 naive samples were obtained by positive selection for CCR7 among CD45RO-negative cells, yielding a CD45RA+CCR7+ population from which TemRA cells were excluded. Donors were healthy HIV-negative adults with no recently reported acute infections or vaccinations. Only Caucasian adults living in Nashville, Tennessee, USA were represented among the donors. After blood collection by leukapheresis, PBMCs were isolated using Ficoll-Histopaque density gradient centrifugation and then cryopreserved in the vapor phase of liquid nitrogen. Analytical flow cytometry was used to check the purity and quantity of each magnetically sorted T cell population. Each sorted fraction had its genomic DNA isolated and then quantified by UV absorbance on a Nanodrop 2000c. TCR CDR3 regions were amplified from genomic DNA by multiplex PCR using the deep immunoSEQ assay. Extracted genomic DNA from each cell subset was distributed evenly across all wells of several immunoSEQ 96-well plates, and each plate was treated as a replicate. For sorted subsets, around 200 ng genomic DNA, equal to about 30,000 T cell genomes, was loaded into each replicate PCR. The purified libraries were quantified using a Qubit 3.0 fluorometer, sized with a Bioanalyzer 2100, and then quantified again using the KAPA Library Quantification kit. A separate single-read 150-cycle Illumina NextSeq 550 flow cell was used to sequence each immunoSEQ 96-well plate. In the paper's pipeline: Because the immunoSEQ output held only junctional sequences and lacked quality scores, the filtering could not match the filtering applied to full-length reads. To assign V/J genes and CDR3, sequences were annotated against IMGT germline references using PyIR, a Python wrapper for IgBLAST v1.9. Any read was removed if the V/J assignment was weak (E-value above 1e-6), the CDR3 was missing, or the read contained stop codons, out-of-frame junctions, or ambiguous translated residues. V3J clonotypes were defined as sequences sharing the same inferred V gene, J gene, and CDR3 amino acid sequence. Percentage overlap between repertoires was calculated by dividing the number of shared unique clonotypes by the size of the smaller repertoire. Richness of each repertoire was evaluated using RTK rarefaction, the Chao1 estimator, and Recon v2.1 estimates of unobserved clonotypes. OLGA was used to compute generation probabilities for all TCRbeta clonotypes that the gDNA method yielded from a handful of donors. TCRdb took this table from immuneACCESS and kept in-frame rearrangements with V and J called. Such tables lack part of the clones; where checked against another copy, unresolved V genes explain under half of the gap, and the rest is unexplained. That table supplies the V and J calls and clone size; D and trimming were determined from the DNA. The sample contains about 820,000 clones, about 92% of them found a single time. The biggest ten clones account for about 25% of the sample.

The sequence was collected from a man aged 25-40 years in good health. The V gene is TRBV6-4 and the J gene is TRBJ2-1; the D gene remains uncertain. The specimen sequenced was naive CD8+ T cells sorted from blood. The sample's cell subset or site, from its label and the paper: CD45RA+CCR7+. In nucleotide form, the sequence is TGTGCCAGCAGTGACTACGCTGACACTAACAATGAGCAGTTCTTC. Its translation is CASSDYADTNNEQFF.